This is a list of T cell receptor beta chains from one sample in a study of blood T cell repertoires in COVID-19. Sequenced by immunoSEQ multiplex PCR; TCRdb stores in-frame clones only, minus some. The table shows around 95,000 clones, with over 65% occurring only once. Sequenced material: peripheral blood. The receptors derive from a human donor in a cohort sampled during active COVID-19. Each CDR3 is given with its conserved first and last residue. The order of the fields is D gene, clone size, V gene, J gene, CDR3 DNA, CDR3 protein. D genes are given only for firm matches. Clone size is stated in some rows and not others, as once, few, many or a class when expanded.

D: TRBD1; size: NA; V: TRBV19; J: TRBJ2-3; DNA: TGTGCCAGTTCGGACAGGGATACGCAGTATTTT; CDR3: CASSDRDTQYF
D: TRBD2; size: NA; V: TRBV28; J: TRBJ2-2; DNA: TGTGCCAGCGGCGGGGGGGTGGTCGGGGAGCTGTTTTTT; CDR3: CASGGGVVGELFF
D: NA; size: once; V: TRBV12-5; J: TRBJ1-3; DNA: TGTGCTAGTGGTTTGGTTTCGTACTCTGGAAACACCATATATTTT; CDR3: CASGLVSYSGNTIYF
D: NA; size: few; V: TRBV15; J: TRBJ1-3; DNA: TGTGCCACCAGCACCAGCGTTCCGGGGTATGCTGGAAACACCATATATTTT; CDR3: CATSTSVPGYAGNTIYF
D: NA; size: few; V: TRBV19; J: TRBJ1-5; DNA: TGTGCCAGTAGTATCAACCGAGGGGCAGGGGGCAATCAGCCCCAGCATTTT; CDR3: CASSINRGAGGNQPQHF
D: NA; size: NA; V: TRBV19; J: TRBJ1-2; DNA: TGTGCCAGTAGTATAGATCAAGGACAAAACATCTATGGCTACACCTTC; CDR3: CASSIDQGQNIYGYTF
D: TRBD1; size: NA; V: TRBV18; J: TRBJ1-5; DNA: TGTGCCAGCTCACCAGGGACAGGGTTCAATCAGCCCCAGCATTTT; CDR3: CASSPGTGFNQPQHF
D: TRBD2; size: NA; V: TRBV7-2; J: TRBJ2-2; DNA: TGTGCCAGCAGCTTAAGCGGGGGGGCCGCCGGGGAGCTGTTTTTT; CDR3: CASSLSGGAAGELFF
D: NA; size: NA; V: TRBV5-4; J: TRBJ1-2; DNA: TGTGCCAGCAGCTTGGCCTGGCAGGGAGGAGGCTACACCTTC; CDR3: CASSLAWQGGGYTF
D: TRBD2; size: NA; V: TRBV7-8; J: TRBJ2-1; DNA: TGTGCCAGCAGCTATTCGGGGGCGGGAGGTTTGGAGCAGTTCTTC; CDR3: CASSYSGAGGLEQFF
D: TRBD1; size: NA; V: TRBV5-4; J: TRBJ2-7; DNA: TGTGCCAGCAGCCCTGGGGGGACAGGACCCTACGAGCAGTACTTC; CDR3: CASSPGGTGPYEQYF
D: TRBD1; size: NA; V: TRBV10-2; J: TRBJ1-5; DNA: TGCGCCAGCAGCGACAAGGACAGGGGAGATAGCAATCAGCCCCAGCATTTT; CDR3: CASSDKDRGDSNQPQHF
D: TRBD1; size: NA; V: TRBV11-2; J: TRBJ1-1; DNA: TGTGCCAGCAGCCCCGGACAGGGGAACACTGAAGCTTTCTTT; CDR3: CASSPGQGNTEAFF